These 23 T cell receptor beta chains share one sample of origin, sequenced in a study of OX40 agonist ivuxolimab in advanced cancers. Here immunoSEQ multiplex PCR was the method, and the copy in TCRdb shows in-frame clones only, minus some. The data contain fewer than 80,000 clones, 85% of them seen just once; the ten biggest clones take up about 0.76%. The sequencing used CD4+ or CD8+ T cells sorted from blood, collected in a trial of the OX40 agonist ivuxolimab. The source of these receptors is an adult with an advanced solid tumor such as melanoma, head and neck, liver or kidney cancer.

J is TRBJ1-1 and V is TRBV9; D perhaps matches TRBD1 (5 bases). The V end was cut by 0 bases, the J end by 12 bases, with 21 bases between. The germline gives CDR1 SGDLS, CDR2 YYNGEE. This CDR3 spans 15 amino acids. CDR3 nucleotides: TGTGCCAGCAGCGTAGGGAGGTCGCAGGGAGAGGTAACTTTCTTT. Amino acids: CASSVGRSQGEVTFF.

This chain connects TRBV7-2 to TRBJ2-5; D is possibly TRBD2 (8 bases). V was trimmed by 0 bases and J by 5 bases, leaving 19 bases between them. CDR1 and CDR2 from the germline V gene are SGHTA and FQGNSA. The length of the CDR3 is 17 residues. In DNA, the CDR3 is TGTGCCAGCAGCTTAGCCAGGGTAGGGGGCGGGAGGGAGACCCAGTACTTC. Translation gives CASSLARVGGGRETQYF.

CDR3 DNA sequence: TGTGCCAGCAGCTTAAGACCGGGACAACAAGAGACCCAGTACTTC. Its translation: CASSLRPGQQETQYF. The rearrangement joins TRBV5-4 to TRBJ2-5; a possible D gene is TRBD1 (6 bases). The CDR3 consists of 15 residues. The germline V and J ends were trimmed by 2 bases and 2 bases, with 13 bases remaining between them. Germline V gives CDR1 SGHNT, CDR2 YYREEE (reference sequence).

The genes are TRBV2 and TRBJ1-1, with D hard to call. Trimming stripped 7 bases from V and 4 bases from J, with 16 bases between. Germline V CDR1 and CDR2: SNHLY, FYNNEI. CDR3 length equals 14 residues. The DNA of the CDR3 is TGTGCCAGCACTGTTGGACCGCCGAGCACTGAAGCTTTCTTT. Translation: CASTVGPPSTEAFF.

The chain employs TRBV11-3 and TRBJ2-2; no reliable D call. Trimming left V 7 bases short and J 2 bases short, with 8 bases between. CDR1 is SGHNT, CDR2 YENEEA, per germline. There are 13 residues in the CDR3. The CDR3 region is CASTAGNTGELFF. The CDR3 coding sequence is TGTGCCAGCACGGCAGGAAACACCGGGGAGCTGTTTTTT.

This clone was recorded only once. This CDR3 is also generated by other DNA sequences in the sample. The J gene is TRBJ2-2, the V gene TRBV7-2; 9 bases align to TRBD2. CDR3 length equals 15 residues. The germline CDR1 and CDR2 sequences are SGHTA and FQGNSA. After removal of 5 bases from V and 5 bases from J, the junction contained 6 bases not matched to a gene. CDR3 amino acids: CASSPTSGFTGELFF. CDR3 in DNA: TGTGCCAGCAGCCCGACTAGCGGCTTTACCGGGGAGCTGTTTTTT.

Note on this clone: One end of the junction does not line up with germline, which may come from a read error. This chain links TRBV7-2 with TRBJ2-2, with unresolved D. The CDR3 is 11 amino acids. Germline V gene data show CDR1 as SGHTA and CDR2 as FQGNSA. CDR3 sequence reads: CASSLAGELFF. CDR3 coding DNA: TGTGCCAGCAGCCTAGCCGGGGAGCTGTTTTTT.

The chain has TRBV4-3 and TRBJ2-1, with D hard to call. Trimming shortened V by 0 bases and J by 13 bases, and 19 bases separated the two germline ends. Germline V CDR1 and CDR2: LGHNA, YSLEER. The CDR3 extends over 15 amino acids. The CDR3 protein is CASSQDSGLSTFQFF. DNA for the CDR3: TGCGCCAGCAGCCAAGATTCGGGCCTCTCTACGTTTCAGTTCTTC.

The CDR3 is CASIRNPGRTSTDTQYF. CDR3 nucleotide sequence: TGTGCCAGCATTCGAAACCCGGGACGGACTAGCACAGATACGCAGTATTTT. The rearrangement uses TRBV2 and TRBJ2-3; D may be TRBD1 or TRBD2 (5 bases each). Germline loops: CDR1 SNHLY, CDR2 FYNNEI. The length of the CDR3 is 17 residues. The V gene lost 7 bases and the J gene lost 0 bases, with 20 bases spanning the gap.

The gene calls are TRBV5-6 and TRBJ1-6, with 8 bases aligning to TRBD1. The CDR3 runs to 14 residues. Germline V gene data show CDR1 as SGHDT and CDR2 as YYEEEE. The V and J ends lost 5 bases and 10 bases, in that order; junction bases with no gene match: 8. CDR3 sequence: CASRRTGGFSPLHF. Here the CDR3 DNA reads TGTGCCAGCAGGCGCACAGGGGGGTTCTCACCCCTCCACTTT.

The rearrangement uses TRBV10-2 and TRBJ1-3; maybe TRBD1 (5 bases). Germline CDR1 and CDR2: WSHSY and SAAADI. CDR3 size: 16 residues. The V and J ends lost 10 bases and 4 bases respectively, with 23 bases between them. CDR3 protein: CATSFDGRAGGNTIYF. CDR3 bases: TGCGCCACCTCCTTCGACGGCAGGGCGGGAGGAAACACCATATATTTT.

This chain joins TRBV7-9 and TRBJ1-2, with TRBD1 identical over 9 bases. This CDR3 is built from 15 residues. Germline V gives CDR1 SEHNR, CDR2 FQNEAQ (reference sequence). V was pared by 5 bases and J by 5 bases, with 9 bases of the junction left unmatched. Here the CDR3 DNA reads TGTGCCAGCAGCCGCTTGGGACAGGGACGTTATGGCTACACCTTC. Amino acid sequence: CASSRLGQGRYGYTF. Looking up the rest from reference TRBV7-9 and TRBJ1-2 gives the full variable domain: DTGVSQNPRHKITKRGQNVTFRCDPISEHNRLYWYRQTLGQGPEFLTYFQNEAQLEKSRLLSDRFSAERPKGSFSTLEIQRTEQGDSAMYLCASSRLGQGRYGYTFGSGTRLTVV.

On this clone itself: The same CDR3 can be traced to other DNA sequences in this sample. The rearrangement links TRBV30 to TRBJ2-5, with 9 positions matching TRBD1. Trimming at V came to 0 bases and at J to 4 bases, leaving 9 bases not matched to a gene. In germline, CDR1 is GTSNPN, CDR2 SVGIG (reference sequence). The CDR3 has 16 amino acids. DNA of the CDR3: TGTGCCTGGAGTGTAGGCTGGACAGGGGCGGGAGAGACCCAGTACTTC. As protein: CAWSVGWTGAGETQYF.

This rearrangement joins TRBV5-1 to TRBJ2-5; 7 positions match TRBD1. Germline lookup yields CDR1 SGHRS and CDR2 YFSETQ. Unmatched junction bases numbered 6, after V lost 3 bases and J lost 4 bases. The CDR3 has 14 amino acids. This CDR3 reads CASSWAGGRETQYF. The CDR3 DNA follows: TGCGCCAGCAGCTGGGCAGGGGGTAGAGAGACCCAGTACTTC.

This sequence joins TRBV28 and TRBJ1-4; D is unclear. Trimming removed 4 bases from V and 11 bases from J, with 8 bases in between. The CDR3 has 11 residues. Germline-derived CDR1 and CDR2 are MDHEN and SYDVKM. CDR3 sequence reads: CASSSHEKLFF. The CDR3, as DNA: TGTGCCAGCAGTTCCCACGAGAAACTGTTTTTT.

The table lists this clone with a count of one. The V gene is TRBV30, the J gene TRBJ2-1, with D possibly matching TRBD1 (6 bases). CDR3 length: 11 amino acids. Germline V CDR1 and CDR2: GTSNPN, SVGIG (reference sequence). V was trimmed by 3 bases and J by 7 bases, leaving 7 bases between them. The CDR3 sequence: CAWRQGNEQFF. The CDR3 nucleotides are TGTGCCTGGAGACAGGGAAATGAGCAGTTCTTC.

This clone was picked up a small number of times. The rearrangement uses TRBV30 and TRBJ2-5; 7 bases map to TRBD1. Germline trimming cut 4 bases from V and 2 bases from J; bases unmatched to any gene: 7. From germline, CDR1 is GTSNPN and CDR2 SVGIG (reference sequence). This CDR3 spans 14 amino acids. CDR3 sequence reads: CAWTKTGAQETQYF. In DNA form, the CDR3 reads TGTGCCTGGACTAAAACAGGGGCTCAAGAGACCCAGTACTTC. Full variable domain (outside the CDR3, taken from reference TRBV30 and TRBJ2-5): SQTIHQWPATLVQPVGSPLSLECTVEGTSNPNLYWYRQAAGRGLQLLFYSVGIGQISSEVPQNLSASRPQDRQFILSSKKLLLSDSGFYLCAWTKTGAQETQYFGPGTRLLVL.

The chain employs TRBV5-1 and TRBJ2-1, with TRBD2 matching over 10 bases. Germline V lookup: CDR1 SGHRS, CDR2 YFSETQ. The trim removed 0 bases at V and 4 bases at J, leaving 7 bases unmatched. CDR3 length equals 17 residues. The CDR3 reads CASSLAPTSGTYNEQFF. In nucleotides, the CDR3 is TGCGCCAGCAGCTTGGCCCCTACTAGCGGGACTTACAATGAGCAGTTCTTC.

The chain is built from TRBV2 and TRBJ1-2; 10 bases map to TRBD1. Per the germline V gene, CDR1 is SNHLY and CDR2 is FYNNEI. Trimming took 4 bases from V and 7 from J; bases not matched to a gene: 6. The CDR3 extends over 14 amino acids. CDR3 region: CASSGDRGSSGYTF. CDR3 coding DNA: TGTGCCAGCAGTGGGGACAGGGGATCCTCTGGCTACACCTTC. Full variable domain (rest looked up from reference TRBV2 and TRBJ1-2): EPEVTQTPSHQVTQMGQEVILRCVPISNHLYFYWYRQILGQKVEFLVSFYNNEISEKSEIFDDQFSVERPDGSNFTLKIRSTKLEDSAMYFCASSGDRGSSGYTFGSGTRLTVV.

This clone was found a few times. This chain joins TRBV2 and TRBJ1-4; a possible D gene is TRBD1 (5 bases). The germline gives CDR1 SNHLY, CDR2 FYNNEI. The CDR3 is 14 residues long. The V gene lost 4 bases and the J gene lost 8 bases, with 14 bases spanning the gap. CDR3 in amino acids: CASSVRGTAEKLFF. The DNA of the CDR3 is TGTGCCAGCAGTGTCCGTGGGACGGCCGAAAAACTGTTTTTT.

The chain uses TRBV5-1 and TRBJ1-2, with 8 bases aligning to TRBD1. This CDR3 has 13 residues. With 4 bases clipped from V and 4 bases from J, the junction kept 3 bases outside the gene matches. Per the germline V gene, CDR1 is SGHRS and CDR2 is YFSETQ. The CDR3 reads CASSLGTGYGYTF. The CDR3 DNA is TGCGCCAGCAGCCTCGGGACAGGCTATGGCTACACCTTC.

The chain employs TRBV11-2 and TRBJ1-2; D is unresolved. This CDR3 comprises 12 residues. Germline V gene sequence: CDR1 SGHAT, CDR2 FQNNGV. The V and J ends lost 4 bases and 6 bases respectively, with 9 bases between them. CDR3 coding DNA: TGTGCCAGCAGCTCGGAAGGAAATGGCTACACCTTC. This gives the protein CASSSEGNGYTF.

The chain links TRBV5-6 to TRBJ2-5; 7 nucleotides match TRBD2. Germline assignment: CDR1 SGHDT and CDR2 YYEEEE. Losses at the gene ends were 5 bases for V and 4 bases for J; bases not matched to a gene: 14. The CDR3 is made up of 16 amino acids. CDR3 nucleotide sequence: TGTGCCAGCAGTACGGGGGGTAGATCTTACCCAGAGACCCAGTACTTC. It codes for CASSTGGRSYPETQYF. Full variable domain (outside the CDR3, taken from reference TRBV5-6 and TRBJ2-5): DAGVTQSPTHLIKTRGQQVTLRCSPKSGHDTVSWYQQALGQGPQFIFQYYEEEERQRGNFPDRFSGHQFPNYSSELNVNALLLGDSALYLCASSTGGRSYPETQYFGPGTRLLVL.